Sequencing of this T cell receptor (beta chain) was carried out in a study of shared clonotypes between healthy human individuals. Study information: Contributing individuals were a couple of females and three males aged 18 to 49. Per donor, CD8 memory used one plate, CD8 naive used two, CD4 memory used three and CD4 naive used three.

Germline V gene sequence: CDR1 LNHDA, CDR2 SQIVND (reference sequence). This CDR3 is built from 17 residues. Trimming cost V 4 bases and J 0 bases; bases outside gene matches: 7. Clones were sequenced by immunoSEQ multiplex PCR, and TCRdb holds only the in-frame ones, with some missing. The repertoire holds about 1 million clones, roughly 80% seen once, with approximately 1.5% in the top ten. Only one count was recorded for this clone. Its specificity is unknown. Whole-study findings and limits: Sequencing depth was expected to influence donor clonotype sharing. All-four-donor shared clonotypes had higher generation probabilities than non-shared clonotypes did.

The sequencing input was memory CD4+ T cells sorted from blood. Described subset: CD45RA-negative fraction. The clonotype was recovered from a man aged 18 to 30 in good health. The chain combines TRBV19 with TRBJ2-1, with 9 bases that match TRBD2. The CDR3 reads CASSSRKTSGSYNEQFF. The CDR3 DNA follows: TGTGCCAGTAGTAGCCGTAAGACTAGCGGCTCCTACAATGAGCAGTTCTTC.